Listed below are T cell receptor beta chains from one sample, sequenced in a study of cytotoxic CD8 clonotypes in ibrutinib-treated CLL. Sequencing used immunoSEQ multiplex PCR; TCRdb keeps in-frame clones, though not all of them. The sample records 60,000 to 70,000 clones, less than 75% being singletons. Material: PBMCs, obtained after 12 months of ibrutinib treatment. Every receptor here comes from a human donor with chronic lymphocytic leukemia. Each CDR3 is given with its conserved first and last residue. Fields, in order: clone size, D gene, V gene, J gene, CDR3 DNA, CDR3 protein. D genes are given only for firm matches. Only part of the rows carry a size: once, few, many, or a class if the clone is expanded.

once,TRBD1,TRBV10-2,TRBJ1-1,TGCGCCAGCACCGACCGGGACAGGGGACTTGCTGAAGCTTTCTTT,CASTDRDRGLAEAFF
.,.,TRBV11-2,TRBJ1-5,TGTGCCAGCAGCTTAGAGGTCGGTCAGCCCCAGCATTTT,CASSLEVGQPQHF
.,.,TRBV18,TRBJ1-2,TGTGCCAGCTCACTCGACGTGACCGGATACTATGGCTACACCTTC,CASSLDVTGYYGYTF
once,.,TRBV5-6,TRBJ1-4,TGTGCCAGCGGATGGGGCCTAGAAAATGAAAAACTGTTTTTT,CASGWGLENEKLFF
.,.,TRBV6-6,TRBJ2-1,TGTGCCAGCGGCCTGGGCGGGAATCCCAATGAGCAGTTCTTC,CASGLGGNPNEQFF
few,TRBD2,TRBV6-1,TRBJ2-5,TGTGCCAGCACGGGGACTATCATCGGGACCCAGTACTTC,CASTGTIIGTQYF
.,.,TRBV6-1,TRBJ2-7,TGTGCCAGCAGTACCAAAATTGACAGTGAGCAGTACTTC,CASSTKIDSEQYF
.,.,TRBV18,TRBJ1-3,TGTGCCAGCTCACATCGCTCCTTCTCTGGAAACACCATATATTTT,CASSHRSFSGNTIYF
.,.,TRBV29-1,TRBJ2-3,TGCAGCGTTGCAGCAGGCACAGATACGCAGTATTTT,CSVAAGTDTQYF
few,.,TRBV2,TRBJ1-6,TGTGCCAGCAGCGACAGCAGCTCCTATAATTCACCCCTCCACTTT,CASSDSSSYNSPLHF
.,.,TRBV5-1,TRBJ2-1,TGCGCCAGCCGGGTAAATAGCGCTAATGAGCAGTTCTTC,CASRVNSANEQFF
few,.,TRBV5-1,TRBJ2-2,TGCGCCAGCAGTCCCCTAACAGGGATTGCCGGGGAGCTGTTTTTT,CASSPLTGIAGELFF
.,TRBD2,TRBV7-2,TRBJ2-7,TGTGCCAGCAGCTCTGGGAACGTAGCGGGAGGGCCCCCCTACGAGCAGTACTTC,CASSSGNVAGGPPYEQYF
.,.,TRBV18,TRBJ1-2,TGTGCCAGCTCCCCGTTGAGGACAGAGCAATATGGCTACACCTTC,CASSPLRTEQYGYTF
once,TRBD2,TRBV11-2,TRBJ2-1,TGTGCCAGCACTAGCGGGCTAGGCTACGTCTACAATGAGCAGTTCTTC,CASTSGLGYVYNEQFF
.,.,TRBV5-6,TRBJ2-7,TGTGCCAGCAGCCTGGGAGCAGGCTTCACCTACGAGCAGTACTTC,CASSLGAGFTYEQYF
.,.,TRBV12-2,TRBJ2-7,TGTGCAAGTCGCTTAGTTAGGGCTTGGTACGAGCAGTACTTC,CASRLVRAWYEQYF
.,.,TRBV7-6,TRBJ2-6,TGTGCCAGCAGCTTAAGACCGTTGGTGGACTCTGGGGCCAACGTCCTGACTTTC,CASSLRPLVDSGANVLTF
.,TRBD1,TRBV19,TRBJ1-2,TGTGCCAGTAGCATACAGGGGGCAAACCGATATAACGGCTACACCTTC,CASSIQGANRYNGYTF
.,.,TRBV18,TRBJ2-3,TGTGCCAGCTCACCACCGGCGGCAAGCACAGATACGCAGTATTTT,CASSPPAASTDTQYF
.,.,TRBV14,TRBJ2-2,TGTGCCAGCAGCCAAGATGCGGGCCTCAACACCGGGGAGCTGTTTTTT,CASSQDAGLNTGELFF
.,TRBD2,TRBV6-1,TRBJ2-5,TGTGCCAGCAGTGAACTAGCGGGGGGGCCGCAAGAGACCCAGTACTTC,CASSELAGGPQETQYF
.,.,TRBV6-6,TRBJ1-2,TGTGCCAGCAGCTTTGGACAGTGGGGCTACACCTTC,CASSFGQWGYTF
few,.,TRBV6-6,TRBJ2-3,TGTGCCAGCAGTTACCCCTCCCTTACGCAGTATTTT,CASSYPSLTQYF
.,.,TRBV9,TRBJ1-6,TGTGCCAGCAGCGTAGTAGGAGGGGATTCACCCCTCCACTTT,CASSVVGGDSPLHF
few,.,TRBV7-9,TRBJ1-4,TGTGCCAGCAGCCGGAACCGGGACGGGAATGAAAAACTGTTTTTT,CASSRNRDGNEKLFF
.,TRBD1,TRBV18,TRBJ1-2,TGTGCCAGCTCACCTAAGGGACAGTTATATGGCTACACCTTC,CASSPKGQLYGYTF
.,.,TRBV27,TRBJ2-7,TGTGCCAGCAAATCAGGATACGAGCAGTACTTC,CASKSGYEQYF
few,.,TRBV6-1,TRBJ1-5,TGTGCCAGCAATGGACAGTTGACAAGCAATCAGCCCCAGCATTTT,CASNGQLTSNQPQHF
.,.,TRBV2,TRBJ2-1,TGTGCCAGCAGTGACCGGAACAGGGAGCCCGGTAGGGGATACAATGAGCAGTTCTTC,CASSDRNREPGRGYNEQFF
few,.,TRBV9,TRBJ1-2,TGTGCCAGCAGCCCATGGTTGGCCTCCACTGCTAACTATGGCTACACCTTC,CASSPWLASTANYGYTF
few,TRBD1,TRBV7-9,TRBJ2-5,TGTGCCAGCAGCTTGGTGGGCAGGGGGCAAGAGACCCAGTACTTC,CASSLVGRGQETQYF
.,.,TRBV6-5,TRBJ1-1,TGTGCCAGCAGAGAGGTCGGTGAAGCTTTCTTT,CASREVGEAFF
.,.,TRBV5-4,TRBJ2-1,TGTGCCAGCAGCTTGGGCGGTAGCAGAGCCAATGAGCAGTTCTTC,CASSLGGSRANEQFF
.,.,TRBV28,TRBJ2-5,TGTGCCAGCAGTCAACCGGTGGGGGAGACCCAGTACTTC,CASSQPVGETQYF
few,TRBD1,TRBV18,TRBJ2-5,TGTGCCAGCTCACCCACAGGGGAAGAGACCCAGTACTTC,CASSPTGEETQYF
.,.,TRBV5-6,TRBJ1-5,TGTGCCAGCAGCTTACGGGTTGTACCCGGAGGCAATCAGCCCCAGCATTTT,CASSLRVVPGGNQPQHF
.,.,TRBV18,TRBJ1-1,TGTGCCAGCTCAACGAAGGACAGCTGGAACACTGAAGCTTTCTTT,CASSTKDSWNTEAFF
few,.,TRBV15,TRBJ1-6,TGTGCCACCAGCAGAGATTTATTATCACCCCTCCACTTT,CATSRDLLSPLHF
.,.,TRBV6-5,TRBJ2-4,TGTGCCAGCCGAGCCAAAAACATTCAGTACTTC,CASRAKNIQYF
.,.,TRBV28,TRBJ1-2,TGTGCCAGCAGCCAGTTGAACTATGGCTACACCTTC,CASSQLNYGYTF
.,.,TRBV6-1,TRBJ2-7,TGTGCCAGCAGTGAAACTTGGACAGCGAGCTCCTACGAGCAGTACTTC,CASSETWTASSYEQYF
few,.,TRBV18,TRBJ2-3,TGTGCCAGCTCACCTCTTGACAGAAGGGGCGATACGCAGTATTTT,CASSPLDRRGDTQYF
.,.,TRBV4-2,TRBJ2-1,TGTGCCAGCAGCCCACTTCACCCCGGGACACAAAATAGGGGAACCTACAATGAGCAGTTCTTC,CASSPLHPGTQNRGTYNEQFF
.,.,TRBV18,TRBJ1-6,TGTGCCAGCTCACGGGCCGGGGACTTTAATTCACCCCTCCACTTT,CASSRAGDFNSPLHF
many,.,TRBV6-6,TRBJ1-5,TGTGCCAGCAGTTACGGCGGGGAAGTAAATCAGCCCCAGCATTTT,CASSYGGEVNQPQHF
.,.,TRBV27,TRBJ2-1,TGTGCCAGCAGTCCACCTCCGGGGGTTACATACAATGAGCAGTTCTTC,CASSPPPGVTYNEQFF
.,.,TRBV5-5,TRBJ1-4,TGTGCCAGCAGCTCGACTTGGCGTAATGAAAAACTGTTTTTT,CASSSTWRNEKLFF
.,.,TRBV18,TRBJ2-7,TGTGCCAGCTCACAGTTGTTTAACTTGGAGAGCTCCTACGAGCAGTACTTC,CASSQLFNLESSYEQYF
.,.,TRBV6-1,TRBJ1-4,TGTGCCAGCAGTGAGCTACAGGGCTGGGCTAATGAAAAACTGTTTTTT,CASSELQGWANEKLFF